This TCR beta chain is drawn from a study of T cell clonality in common variable immunodeficiency. V was shortened by 6 bases and J by 5 bases, with 8 bases between the two germline ends. This CDR3 spans 12 amino acids. The assay was immunoSEQ multiplex PCR, and TCRdb's table has in-frame clones only and misses some. The sample contains some 60,000 clones, none occurring once; over 1.5% lies in the top ten. This clone was seen many times. Its antigen is not known. The read stops 3 residues short of the end of the CDR3; the missing end is completed from the germline J gene. Most patients and controls had Caucasian heritage. Study results and limitations: CVID subjects showed higher TCRbeta clonality than healthy controls. CVID patient heterogeneity limited repertoire-clinical complication correlations.

Sequenced: peripheral blood mononuclear cells. The V and J genes are TRBV23-1 and TRBJ2-1; weak D call: TRBD1 (5 bases). TRBV23-1 has ORF status, its function being uncertain. The receptor was isolated from a person between 18 and 75 years old in good health. CDR3 residues: CASRTAHNEQFF. The part of the CDR3 DNA that was read is TGCGCCAGCAGGACAGCCCACAATGAG.